This T cell receptor beta chain stems from a study of molecular identifiers for immune sequencing clone quantification. Whole-study context: Four portions were sequenced after RNA from approximately 20,000 or 98,000 naive CD8 cells was split five ways in replicates. Study findings and constraints: Over 98% of effector molecules, but under 1% in naive cells, were held by clones with more than 20 RNA copies. The study reportedly detected spiked Jurkat TCR RNA from one cell among 1.1 million or so naive cells.

Each CDR3 protein gets one entry after TCRdb re-called the PCR reads with MiXCR. The sample lists some 100,000 distinct CDR3 sequences, roughly a third seen once, with roughly 4.2% in the top ten. The V gene end was trimmed by 5 bases and the J gene end by 2 bases; junction bases not matched to a gene: 8. Germline-derived CDR1 and CDR2 are LGHNT and FRNRAP. The CDR3 spans 15 residues. Of note for this clonotype: Antigen unknown.

The sequencing input was naive CD8+ T cells from blood, with Jurkat cell RNA spiked in. Subset indicated: FACS-sorted CD8+CD4-CCR7+CD45RA+ naive T cells. The sequence derives from a human donor in good health. Some libraries in this study had Jurkat cell RNA spiked in. V and J are TRBV12-5 and TRBJ2-5; 7 bases match TRBD1. CDR3 nucleotides: TGTGCTAGTGGTGTCACAGGGGTGGCTCAAGAGACCCAGTACTTC. This codes for CASGVTGVAQETQYF. Supplemented by reference TRBV12-5 and TRBJ2-5, the full variable domain reads DARVTQTPRHKVTEMGQEVTMRCQPILGHNTVFWYRQTMMQGLELLAYFRNRAPLDDSGMPKDRFSAEMPDATLATLKIQPSEPRDSAVYFCASGVTGVAQETQYFGPGTRLLVL.